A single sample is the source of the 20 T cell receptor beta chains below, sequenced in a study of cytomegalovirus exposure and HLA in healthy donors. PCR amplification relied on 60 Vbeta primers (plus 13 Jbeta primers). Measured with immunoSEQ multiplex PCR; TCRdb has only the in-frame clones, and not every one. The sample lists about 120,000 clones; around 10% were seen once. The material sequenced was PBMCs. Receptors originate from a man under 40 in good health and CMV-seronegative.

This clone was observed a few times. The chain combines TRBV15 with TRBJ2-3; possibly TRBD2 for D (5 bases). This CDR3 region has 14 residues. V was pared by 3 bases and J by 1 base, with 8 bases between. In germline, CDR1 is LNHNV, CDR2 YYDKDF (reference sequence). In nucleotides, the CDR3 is TGTGCCACCAGCAGCGGGGTCGGCACAGATACGCAGTATTTT. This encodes CATSSGVGTDTQYF.

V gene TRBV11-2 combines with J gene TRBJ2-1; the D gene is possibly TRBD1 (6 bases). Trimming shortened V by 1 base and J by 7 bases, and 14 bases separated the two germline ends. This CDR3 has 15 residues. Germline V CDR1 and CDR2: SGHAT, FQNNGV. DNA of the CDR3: TGTGCCAGCAGCTTAGCAGGGGCCCTCAGGAATGAGCAGTTCTTC. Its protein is CASSLAGALRNEQFF.

CDR3 loop: CASRAGTGQETQYF. DNA for the CDR3: TGTGCCAGCAGGGCCGGGACAGGGCAAGAGACCCAGTACTTC. The gene calls are TRBV11-3 and TRBJ2-5, with TRBD1 matching 9 bases. J gave up 2 bases and V 6 bases, and 4 bases lay outside the gene matches. CDR3 size: 14 residues. Germline CDR1 and CDR2: SGHNT and YENEEA.

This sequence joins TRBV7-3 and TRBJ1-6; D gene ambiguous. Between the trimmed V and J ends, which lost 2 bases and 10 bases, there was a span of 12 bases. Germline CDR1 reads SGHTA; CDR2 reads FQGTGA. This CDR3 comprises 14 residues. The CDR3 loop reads CASSLGPPGSPLHF. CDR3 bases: TGTGCCAGCAGCTTAGGGCCCCCTGGCTCACCCCTCCACTTT.

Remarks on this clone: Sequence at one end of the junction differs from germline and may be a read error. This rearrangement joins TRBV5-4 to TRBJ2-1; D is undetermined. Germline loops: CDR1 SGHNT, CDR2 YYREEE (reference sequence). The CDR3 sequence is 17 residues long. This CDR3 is CANSQGVTPSSYNEQFF. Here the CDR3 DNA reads TGTGCCAACAGCCAAGGCGTGACTCCGAGCTCCTACAATGAGCAGTTCTTC.

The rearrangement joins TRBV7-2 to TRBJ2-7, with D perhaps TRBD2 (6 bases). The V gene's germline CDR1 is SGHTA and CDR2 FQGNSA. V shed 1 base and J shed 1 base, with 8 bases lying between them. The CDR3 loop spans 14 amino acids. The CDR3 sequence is CASSLGLGSYEQYF. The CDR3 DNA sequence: TGTGCCAGCAGCTTAGGACTAGGGTCCTACGAGCAGTACTTC.

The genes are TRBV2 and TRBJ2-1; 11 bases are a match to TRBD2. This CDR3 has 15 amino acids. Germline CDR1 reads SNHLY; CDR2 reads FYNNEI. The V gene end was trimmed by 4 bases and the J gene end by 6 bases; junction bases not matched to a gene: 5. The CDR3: CASSGPGLAANEQFF. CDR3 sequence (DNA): TGTGCCAGCAGTGGACCGGGACTAGCGGCCAATGAGCAGTTCTTC.

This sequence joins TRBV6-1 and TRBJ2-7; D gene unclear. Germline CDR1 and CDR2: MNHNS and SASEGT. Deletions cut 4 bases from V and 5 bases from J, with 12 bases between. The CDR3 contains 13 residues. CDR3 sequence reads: CASSVRQGHEQYF. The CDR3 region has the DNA TGTGCCAGCAGTGTCCGACAAGGCCACGAGCAGTACTTC.

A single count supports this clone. The CDR3 coding sequence is TGTGCCAGTCGTGGACTACAACCTCAAGAGACCCAGTACTTC. It is translated as CASRGLQPQETQYF. The chain joins TRBV19 to TRBJ2-5; D is perhaps TRBD2 (6 bases). Per germline, CDR1 LNHDA and CDR2 SQIVND (reference sequence). Trimming left V 8 bases short and J 2 bases short, with 15 bases between. The length of the CDR3 is 14 residues. The whole variable domain, remainder taken from reference TRBV19 and TRBJ2-5, is DGGITQSPKYLFRKEGQNVTLSCEQNLNHDAMYWYRQDPGQGLRLIYYSQIVNDFQKGDIAEGYSVSREKKESFPLTVTSAQKNPTAFYLCASRGLQPQETQYFGPGTRLLVL.

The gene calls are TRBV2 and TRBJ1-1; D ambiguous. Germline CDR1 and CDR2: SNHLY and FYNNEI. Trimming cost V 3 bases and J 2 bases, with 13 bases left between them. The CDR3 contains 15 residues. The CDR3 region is CASSDTHHRNTEAFF. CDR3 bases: TGTGCCAGCAGTGACACCCACCATAGAAACACTGAAGCTTTCTTT.

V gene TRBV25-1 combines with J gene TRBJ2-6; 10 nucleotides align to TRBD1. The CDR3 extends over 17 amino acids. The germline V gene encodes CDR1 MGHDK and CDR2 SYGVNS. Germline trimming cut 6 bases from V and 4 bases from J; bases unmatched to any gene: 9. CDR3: CASSPGQGLTGANVLTF. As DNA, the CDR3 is TGTGCCAGCAGCCCGGGACAGGGGTTAACGGGGGCCAACGTCCTGACTTTC.

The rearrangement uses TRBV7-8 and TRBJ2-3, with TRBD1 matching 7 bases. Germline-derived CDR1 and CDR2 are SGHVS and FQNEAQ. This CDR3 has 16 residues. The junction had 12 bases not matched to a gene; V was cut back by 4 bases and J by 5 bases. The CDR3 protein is CASSYRDSPLGDTQYF. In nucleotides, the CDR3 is TGTGCCAGCAGCTACCGGGACAGCCCTTTAGGAGATACGCAGTATTTT.

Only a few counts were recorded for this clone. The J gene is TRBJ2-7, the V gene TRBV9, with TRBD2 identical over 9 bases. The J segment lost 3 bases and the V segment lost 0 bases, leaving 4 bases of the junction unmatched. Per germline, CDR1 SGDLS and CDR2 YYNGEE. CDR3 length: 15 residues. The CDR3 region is CASSVGGLASYEQYF. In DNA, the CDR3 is TGTGCCAGCAGCGTAGGGGGACTAGCTAGCTACGAGCAGTACTTC.

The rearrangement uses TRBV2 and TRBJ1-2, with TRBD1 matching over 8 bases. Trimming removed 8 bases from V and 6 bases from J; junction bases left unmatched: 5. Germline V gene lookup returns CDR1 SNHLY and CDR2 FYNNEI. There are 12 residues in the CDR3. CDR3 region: CASYDRGHGYTF. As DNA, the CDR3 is TGTGCCAGCTATGACAGGGGCCATGGCTACACCTTC.

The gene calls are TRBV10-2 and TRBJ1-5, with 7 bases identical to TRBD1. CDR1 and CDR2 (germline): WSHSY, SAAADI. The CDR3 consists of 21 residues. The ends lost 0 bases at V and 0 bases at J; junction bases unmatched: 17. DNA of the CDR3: TGCGCCAGCAGTGAGTCGAGGGGGGACAGAATTGGGCTGGATAGCAATCAGCCCCAGCATTTT. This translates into CASSESRGDRIGLDSNQPQHF.

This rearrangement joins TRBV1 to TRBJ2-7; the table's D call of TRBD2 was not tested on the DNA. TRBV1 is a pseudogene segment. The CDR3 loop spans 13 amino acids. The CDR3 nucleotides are TGCCCCAGCCTTACCCCCCTACCCTACGAGCAGTACTTC. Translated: CPSLTPLPYEQYF.

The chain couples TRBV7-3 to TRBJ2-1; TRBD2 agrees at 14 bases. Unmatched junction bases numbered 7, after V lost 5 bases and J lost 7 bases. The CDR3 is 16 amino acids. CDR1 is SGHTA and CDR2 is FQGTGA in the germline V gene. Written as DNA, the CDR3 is TGTGCCAGCAGCCGCCCCGGGACTAGCGGGAGTAATGAGCAGTTCTTC. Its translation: CASSRPGTSGSNEQFF.

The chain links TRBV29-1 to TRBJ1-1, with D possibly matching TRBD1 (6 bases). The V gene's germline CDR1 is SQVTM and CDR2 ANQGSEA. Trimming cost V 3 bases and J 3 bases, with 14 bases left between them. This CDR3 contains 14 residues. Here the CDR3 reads CSVEGTGTDTEAFF. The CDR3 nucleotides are TGCAGCGTTGAGGGAACAGGGACGGACACTGAAGCTTTCTTT.

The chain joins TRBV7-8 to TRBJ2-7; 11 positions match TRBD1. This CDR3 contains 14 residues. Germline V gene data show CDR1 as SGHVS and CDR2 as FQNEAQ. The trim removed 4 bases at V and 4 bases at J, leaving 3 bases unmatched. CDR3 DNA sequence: TGTGCCAGCAGCTCCGGACAGGGGGCTTACGAGCAGTACTTC. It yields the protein CASSSGQGAYEQYF. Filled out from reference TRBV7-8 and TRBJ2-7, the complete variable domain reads GAGVSQSPRYKVAKRGQDVALRCDPISGHVSLFWYQQALGQGPEFLTYFQNEAQLDKSGLPSDRFFAERPEGSVSTLKIQRTQQEDSAVYLCASSSGQGAYEQYFGPGTRLTVT.

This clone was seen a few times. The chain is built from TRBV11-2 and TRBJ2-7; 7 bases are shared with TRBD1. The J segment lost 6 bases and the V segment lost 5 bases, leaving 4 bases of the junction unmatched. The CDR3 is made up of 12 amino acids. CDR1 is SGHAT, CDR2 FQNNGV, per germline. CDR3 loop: CASSRDSSEQYF. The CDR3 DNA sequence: TGTGCCAGCAGCCGGGACAGCTCCGAGCAGTACTTC.